One sample yielded the 6 T cell receptor beta chains listed below, sequenced in a study of cytomegalovirus exposure and HLA in healthy donors. This PCR relied on a set of 60 Vbeta primers and 13 Jbeta primers. The table came from immunoSEQ multiplex PCR; TCRdb's copy has only in-frame clones and leaves some out. The sample includes 200,000 to 250,000 clones, roughly 80% of them seen just once. The source material was PBMCs. Source of these receptors: a man aged 30 to 45 in good health and CMV-seronegative.

The rearrangement links TRBV4-3 to TRBJ1-6, with D maybe TRBD1 (6 bases). The germline CDR1 and CDR2 sequences are LGHNA and YSLEER. The CDR3 is 15 residues long. The V gene lost 1 base and the J gene lost 11 bases, with 15 bases spanning the gap. Written as DNA, the CDR3 is TGCGCCAGCAGCCAAGGAGGGGGTTTGGGGACACCCCTCCACTTT. Translating gives CASSQGGGLGTPLHF.

This chain links TRBV6-5 with TRBJ2-7, with D maybe TRBD1 (6 bases). Trimming removed 5 bases from V and 2 bases from J, with 10 bases in between. Germline CDR1 reads MNHEY; CDR2 reads SVGAGI. The CDR3 extends over 13 amino acids. CDR3 sequence (DNA): TGTGCCAGCAGTCAAACAGGGCCCTACGAGCAGTACTTC. Translating gives CASSQTGPYEQYF.

This clone has only a few counts. The rearrangement joins TRBV19 to TRBJ1-1, with 7 bases aligning to TRBD1. Per the germline V gene, CDR1 is LNHDA and CDR2 is SQIVND (reference sequence). Trimming cost V 6 bases and J 10 bases; bases outside gene matches: 17. The CDR3 is 15 amino acids. The CDR3 loop reads CASSPGTARPPRAFF. DNA for the CDR3: TGTGCCAGTAGCCCAGGGACAGCCAGACCCCCGCGAGCTTTCTTT.

V gene TRBV9 combines with J gene TRBJ2-1; the match to TRBD2 covers 13 bases. V dropped 3 bases and J dropped 4; count of bases not matched to a gene: 4. The CDR3 is made up of 16 amino acids. CDR1 SGDLS and CDR2 YYNGEE come from the germline V gene. The chain's CDR3 is CASSASLAGGYNEQFF. CDR3 bases: TGTGCCAGCAGCGCGTCACTAGCGGGGGGGTACAATGAGCAGTTCTTC.

The chain combines TRBV5-1 with TRBJ1-1; no clear D. Germline values: CDR1 SGHRS, CDR2 YFSETQ. Trimming took 0 bases from V and 4 from J, leaving 13 bases between them. CDR3 length: 15 amino acids. CDR3 bases: TGCGCCAGCAGCTTGGAGAAGGCTAGTAGCACTGAAGCTTTCTTT. As protein: CASSLEKASSTEAFF.

The rearrangement links TRBV6-1 to TRBJ2-3; 8 bases agree with TRBD1. The J segment lost 0 bases and the V segment lost 7 bases, leaving 6 bases of the junction unmatched. This CDR3 contains 15 residues. The V gene's germline CDR1 is MNHNS and CDR2 SASEGT. The DNA of the CDR3 is TGTGCCAGCACTTGGACAGGGCCTAGCACAGATACGCAGTATTTT. Translating gives CASTWTGPSTDTQYF.